This T cell receptor beta chain was profiled in a study of T-cell reconstitution after alpha-beta-depleted transplantation in children. Using unique molecular identifiers, the investigators prepared the TCRbeta library. MiXCR, applied by TCRdb to the PCR reads, yields one record per CDR3 protein. In the table there are more than 450,000 distinct CDR3 sequences, approximately 20% of which are singletons. This TCR derives from a human donor who donated a stem cell graft to a child with acute lymphoblastic leukemia. The sequenced sample was PBMCs from the stem cell graft donor, obtained from the stem cell graft.

CDR3 sequence reads: CASSFGPGDGEQFF. The CDR3 DNA reads TGCGCCAGCAGCTTCGGCCCTGGGGATGGGGAGCAGTTCTTC. This rearrangement joins TRBV5-1 to TRBJ2-1; D unclear. CDR1 and CDR2 from the germline V gene are SGHRS and YFSETQ. The CDR3 is 14 residues long. Trimming took 2 bases from V and 10 from J, leaving 16 bases between them.